Given below is one TCR beta chain in context. Cohort 3 donors were reported recovered after two negative PCRs, clearance, or symptom resolution. This sample stems from a study of blood T cell repertoires in COVID-19. Study-wide background: Sample material is recorded as cDNA or gDNA derived from T cells, B-cell-depleted T cells, or PBMCs.

Methods used by the authors: Reference gene primers were amplified, and this amplification served to estimate nucleated cell counts. Measured with immunoSEQ multiplex PCR; TCRdb has only the in-frame clones, and not every one. That table furnishes V, J and clone size, whereas the DNA furnished D and trimming. The sample has more than 400,000 clones, approximately 90% seen once. Germline values: CDR1 GTSNPN, CDR2 SVGIG (reference sequence). V lost 4 bases, J lost 0 bases, and 2 bases stayed unmatched. This CDR3 is built from 13 residues. The TCR sequence derives from a woman in her late teens or twenties who had recovered from COVID-19. V usage is TRBV30 and J usage is TRBJ1-1, with 7 positions matching TRBD1. Specimen: PBMCs or T cells enriched from blood (not recorded which). The CDR3 sequence is CAWMGQLNTEAFF. DNA for the CDR3: TGTGCCTGGATGGGACAGTTGAACACTGAAGCTTTCTTT.